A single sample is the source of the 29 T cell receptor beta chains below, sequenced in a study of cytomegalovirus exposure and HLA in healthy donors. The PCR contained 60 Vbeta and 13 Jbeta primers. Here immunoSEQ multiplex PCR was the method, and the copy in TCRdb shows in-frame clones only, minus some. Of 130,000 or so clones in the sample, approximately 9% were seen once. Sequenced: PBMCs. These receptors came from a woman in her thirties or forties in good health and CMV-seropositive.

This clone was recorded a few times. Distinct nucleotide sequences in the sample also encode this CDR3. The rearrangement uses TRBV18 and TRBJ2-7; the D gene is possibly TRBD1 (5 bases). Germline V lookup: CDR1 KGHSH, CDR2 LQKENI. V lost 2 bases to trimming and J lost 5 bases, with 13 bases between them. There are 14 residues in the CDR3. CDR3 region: CASSPSGSVDEQYF. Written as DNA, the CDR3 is TGTGCCAGCTCACCATCAGGGTCGGTTGACGAGCAGTACTTC.

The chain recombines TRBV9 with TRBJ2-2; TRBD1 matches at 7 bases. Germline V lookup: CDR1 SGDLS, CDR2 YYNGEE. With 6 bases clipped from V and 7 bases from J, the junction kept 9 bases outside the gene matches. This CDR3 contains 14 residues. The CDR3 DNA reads TGTGCCAGCAACAAACAGGGGAGTGGCGGGGAGCTGTTTTTT. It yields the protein CASNKQGSGGELFF.

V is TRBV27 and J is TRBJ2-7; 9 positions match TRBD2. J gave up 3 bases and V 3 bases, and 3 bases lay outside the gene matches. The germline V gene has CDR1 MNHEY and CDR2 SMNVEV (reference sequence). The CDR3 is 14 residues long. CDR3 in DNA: TGTGCCAGCAGTTTGACTAGCGGTGGCTACGAGCAGTACTTC. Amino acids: CASSLTSGGYEQYF.

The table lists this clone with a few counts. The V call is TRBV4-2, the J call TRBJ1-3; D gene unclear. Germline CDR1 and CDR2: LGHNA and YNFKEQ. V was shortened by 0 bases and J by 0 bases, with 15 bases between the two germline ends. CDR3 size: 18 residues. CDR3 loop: CASSQDAGWAASGNTIYF. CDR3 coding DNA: TGTGCCAGCAGCCAAGATGCCGGCTGGGCAGCCTCTGGAAACACCATATATTTT.

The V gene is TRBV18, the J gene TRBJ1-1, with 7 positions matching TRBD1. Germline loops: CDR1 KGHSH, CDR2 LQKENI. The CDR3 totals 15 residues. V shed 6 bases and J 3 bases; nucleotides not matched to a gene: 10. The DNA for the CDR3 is TGTGCCAGCTCTCCATTAACAGGGGTCTACACTGAAGCTTTCTTT. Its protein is CASSPLTGVYTEAFF.

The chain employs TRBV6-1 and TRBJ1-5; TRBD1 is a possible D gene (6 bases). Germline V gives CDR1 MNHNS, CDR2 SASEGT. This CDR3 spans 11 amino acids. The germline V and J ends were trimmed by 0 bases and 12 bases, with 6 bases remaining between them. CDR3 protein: CASSEAGGQHF. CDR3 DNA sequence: TGTGCCAGCAGTGAAGCAGGGGGCCAGCATTTT.

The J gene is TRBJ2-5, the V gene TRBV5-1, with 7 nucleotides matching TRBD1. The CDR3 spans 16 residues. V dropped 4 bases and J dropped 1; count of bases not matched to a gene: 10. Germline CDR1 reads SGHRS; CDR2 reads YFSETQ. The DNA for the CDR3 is TGCGCCAGCAGCCCTGGACAGGCGTTCTTCCAAGAGACCCAGTACTTC. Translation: CASSPGQAFFQETQYF.

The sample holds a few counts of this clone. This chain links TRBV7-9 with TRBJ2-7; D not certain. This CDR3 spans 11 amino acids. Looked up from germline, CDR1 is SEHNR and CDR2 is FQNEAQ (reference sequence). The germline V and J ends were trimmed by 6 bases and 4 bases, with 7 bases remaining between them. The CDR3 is CASSFSYEQYF. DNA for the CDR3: TGTGCCAGCAGTTTTTCATACGAGCAGTACTTC.

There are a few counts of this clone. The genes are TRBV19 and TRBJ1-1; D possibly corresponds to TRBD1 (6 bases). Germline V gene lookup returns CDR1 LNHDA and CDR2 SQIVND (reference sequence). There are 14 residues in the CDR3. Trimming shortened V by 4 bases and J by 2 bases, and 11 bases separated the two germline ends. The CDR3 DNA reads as TGTGCCAGTAGTAGAGGACAGCTAAACACTGAAGCTTTCTTT. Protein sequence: CASSRGQLNTEAFF.

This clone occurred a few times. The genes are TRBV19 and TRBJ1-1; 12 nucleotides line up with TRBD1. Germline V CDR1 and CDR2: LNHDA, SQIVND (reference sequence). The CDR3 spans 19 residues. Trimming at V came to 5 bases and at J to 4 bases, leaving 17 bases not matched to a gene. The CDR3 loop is CASSRSGTGGASGGTEAFF. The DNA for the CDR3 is TGTGCCAGTAGTCGCTCCGGGACAGGGGGCGCTTCTGGGGGCACTGAAGCTTTCTTT.

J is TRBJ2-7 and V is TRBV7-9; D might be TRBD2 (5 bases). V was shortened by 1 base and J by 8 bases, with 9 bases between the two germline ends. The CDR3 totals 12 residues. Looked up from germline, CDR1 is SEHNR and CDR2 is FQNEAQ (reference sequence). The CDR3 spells CASSLVAGKQYF. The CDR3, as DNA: TGTGCCAGCAGCTTAGTGGCGGGCAAGCAGTACTTC.

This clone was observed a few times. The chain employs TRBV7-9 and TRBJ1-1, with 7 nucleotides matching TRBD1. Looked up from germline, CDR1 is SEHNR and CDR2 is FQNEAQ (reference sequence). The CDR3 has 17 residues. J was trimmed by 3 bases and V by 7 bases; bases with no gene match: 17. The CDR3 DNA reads TGTGCCAGCACCCCGACCAGGGGGATCGACTTATACACTGAAGCTTTCTTT. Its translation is CASTPTRGIDLYTEAFF.

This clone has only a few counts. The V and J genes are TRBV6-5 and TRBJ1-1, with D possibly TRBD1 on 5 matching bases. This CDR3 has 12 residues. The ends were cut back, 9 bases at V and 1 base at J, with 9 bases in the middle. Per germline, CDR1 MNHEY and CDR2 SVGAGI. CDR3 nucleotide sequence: TGTGCCAGTCAGACAGCGAACACTGAAGCTTTCTTT. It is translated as CASQTANTEAFF.

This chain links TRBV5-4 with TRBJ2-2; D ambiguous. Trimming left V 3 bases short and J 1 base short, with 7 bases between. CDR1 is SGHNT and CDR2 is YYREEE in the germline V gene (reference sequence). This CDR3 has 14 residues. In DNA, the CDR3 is TGTGCCAGCAGCTCCCCACAGAACACCGGGGAGCTGTTTTTT. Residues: CASSSPQNTGELFF.

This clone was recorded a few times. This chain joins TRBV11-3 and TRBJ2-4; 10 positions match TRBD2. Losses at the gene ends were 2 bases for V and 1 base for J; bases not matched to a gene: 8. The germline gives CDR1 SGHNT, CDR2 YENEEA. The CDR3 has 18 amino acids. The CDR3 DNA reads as TGTGCCAGCAGCTTAACTAGCGGGACACCCAGGGCCAAAAACATTCAGTACTTC. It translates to CASSLTSGTPRAKNIQYF.

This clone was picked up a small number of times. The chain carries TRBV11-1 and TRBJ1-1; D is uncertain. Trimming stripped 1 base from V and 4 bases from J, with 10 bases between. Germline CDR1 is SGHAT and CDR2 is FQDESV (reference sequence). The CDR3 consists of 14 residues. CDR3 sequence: CASSLGRGSTEAFF. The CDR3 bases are TGTGCCAGCAGCTTAGGTCGGGGATCCACTGAAGCTTTCTTT.

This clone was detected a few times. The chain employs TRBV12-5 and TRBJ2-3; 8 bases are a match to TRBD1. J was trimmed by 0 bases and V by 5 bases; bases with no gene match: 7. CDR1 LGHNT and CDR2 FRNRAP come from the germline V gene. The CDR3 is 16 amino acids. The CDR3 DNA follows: TGTGCTAGTGGTCCCGGTCGGACAGGGAGCACAGATACGCAGTATTTT. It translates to CASGPGRTGSTDTQYF. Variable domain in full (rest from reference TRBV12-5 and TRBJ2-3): DARVTQTPRHKVTEMGQEVTMRCQPILGHNTVFWYRQTMMQGLELLAYFRNRAPLDDSGMPKDRFSAEMPDATLATLKIQPSEPRDSAVYFCASGPGRTGSTDTQYFGPGTRLTVL.

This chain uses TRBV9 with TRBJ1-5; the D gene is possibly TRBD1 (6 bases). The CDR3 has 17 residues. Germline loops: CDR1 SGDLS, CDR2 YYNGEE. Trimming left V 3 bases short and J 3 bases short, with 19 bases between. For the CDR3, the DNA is TGTGCCAGCAGCGCGGGACAAAAGGCCTCTCACAATCAGCCCCAGCATTTT. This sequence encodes CASSAGQKASHNQPQHF.

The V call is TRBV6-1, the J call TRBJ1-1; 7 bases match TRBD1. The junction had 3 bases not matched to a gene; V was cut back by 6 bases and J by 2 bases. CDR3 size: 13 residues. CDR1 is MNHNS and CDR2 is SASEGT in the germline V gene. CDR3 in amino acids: CASRDRVNTEAFF. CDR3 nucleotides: TGTGCCAGCAGAGACAGGGTAAACACTGAAGCTTTCTTT.

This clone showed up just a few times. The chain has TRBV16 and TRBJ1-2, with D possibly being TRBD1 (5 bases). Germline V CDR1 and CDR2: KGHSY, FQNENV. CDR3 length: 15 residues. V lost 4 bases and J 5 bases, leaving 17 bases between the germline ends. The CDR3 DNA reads TGTGCCAGCAGCCTCCGTAGGGGTTTGGATTATGGCTACACCTTC. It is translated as CASSLRRGLDYGYTF.

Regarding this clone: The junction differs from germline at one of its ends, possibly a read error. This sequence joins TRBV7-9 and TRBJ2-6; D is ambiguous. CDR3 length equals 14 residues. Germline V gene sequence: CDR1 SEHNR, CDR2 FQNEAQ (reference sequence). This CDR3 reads CANSFSSGANVLTF. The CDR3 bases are TGTGCCAACAGCTTTAGCTCTGGGGCCAACGTCCTGACTTTC. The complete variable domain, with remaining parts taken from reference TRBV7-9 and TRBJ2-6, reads DTGVSQNPRHKITKRGQNVTFRCDPISEHNRLYWYRQTLGQGPEFLTYFQNEAQLEKSRLLSDRFSAERPKGSFSTLEIQRTEQGDSAMYLCANSFSSGANVLTFGAGSRLTVL.

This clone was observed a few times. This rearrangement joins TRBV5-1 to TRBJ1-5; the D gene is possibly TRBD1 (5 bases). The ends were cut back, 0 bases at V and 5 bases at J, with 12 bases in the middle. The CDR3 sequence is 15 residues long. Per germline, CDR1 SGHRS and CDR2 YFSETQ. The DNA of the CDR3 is TGCGCCAGCAGCTTGGCCGGGGGATCGGATCAGCCCCAGCATTTT. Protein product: CASSLAGGSDQPQHF.

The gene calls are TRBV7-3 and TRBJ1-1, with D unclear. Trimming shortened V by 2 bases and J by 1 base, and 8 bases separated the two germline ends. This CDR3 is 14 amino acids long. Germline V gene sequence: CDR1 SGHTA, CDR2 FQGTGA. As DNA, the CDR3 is TGTGCCAGCAGCTTATGGGCAGGGAACACTGAAGCTTTCTTT. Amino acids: CASSLWAGNTEAFF.

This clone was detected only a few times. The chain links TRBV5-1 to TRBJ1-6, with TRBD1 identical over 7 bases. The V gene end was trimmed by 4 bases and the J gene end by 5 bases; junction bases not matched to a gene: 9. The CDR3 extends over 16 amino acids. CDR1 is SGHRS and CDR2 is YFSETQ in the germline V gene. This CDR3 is CASSEQGTGNNSPLHF. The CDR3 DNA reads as TGCGCCAGCAGCGAACAGGGGACCGGGAATAATTCACCCCTCCACTTT.

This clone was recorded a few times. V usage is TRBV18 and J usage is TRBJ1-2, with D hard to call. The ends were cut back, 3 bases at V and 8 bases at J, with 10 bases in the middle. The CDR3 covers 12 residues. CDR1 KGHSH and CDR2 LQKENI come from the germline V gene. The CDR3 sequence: CASSPNEQGYTF. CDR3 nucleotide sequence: TGTGCCAGCTCACCCAATGAACAAGGCTACACCTTC.

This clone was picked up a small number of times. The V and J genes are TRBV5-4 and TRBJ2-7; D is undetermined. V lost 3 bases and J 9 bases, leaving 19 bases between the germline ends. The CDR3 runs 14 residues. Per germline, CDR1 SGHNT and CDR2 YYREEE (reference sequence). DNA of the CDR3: TGTGCCAGCAGCTCGACCGGAGACCTCCTCGGGCAGTACTTC. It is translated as CASSSTGDLLGQYF.

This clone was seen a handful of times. Here the CDR3 reads CASSLGGPGGQETQYF. CDR3 sequence (DNA): TGTGCCAGCAGCTTAGGCGGCCCAGGGGGCCAAGAGACCCAGTACTTC. The chain joins TRBV7-6 to TRBJ2-5; 7 bases are shared with TRBD1. Trimming took 1 base from V and 1 from J; bases not matched to a gene: 6. Germline loops: CDR1 SGHVS, CDR2 FNYEAQ. This CDR3 has 16 amino acids.

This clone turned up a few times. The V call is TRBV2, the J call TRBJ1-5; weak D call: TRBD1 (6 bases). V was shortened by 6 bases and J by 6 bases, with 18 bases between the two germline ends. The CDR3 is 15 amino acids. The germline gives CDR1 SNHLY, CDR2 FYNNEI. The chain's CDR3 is CASRASGGAGQPQHF. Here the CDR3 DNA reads TGTGCCAGCAGGGCCTCGGGGGGCGCAGGTCAGCCCCAGCATTTT.

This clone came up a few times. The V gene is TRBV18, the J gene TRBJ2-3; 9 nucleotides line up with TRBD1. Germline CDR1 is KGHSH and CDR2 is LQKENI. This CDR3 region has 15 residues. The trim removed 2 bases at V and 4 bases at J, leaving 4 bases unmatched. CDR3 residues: CASSPGQGIADTQYF. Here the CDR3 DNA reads TGTGCCAGCTCACCAGGACAGGGGATTGCAGATACGCAGTATTTT.